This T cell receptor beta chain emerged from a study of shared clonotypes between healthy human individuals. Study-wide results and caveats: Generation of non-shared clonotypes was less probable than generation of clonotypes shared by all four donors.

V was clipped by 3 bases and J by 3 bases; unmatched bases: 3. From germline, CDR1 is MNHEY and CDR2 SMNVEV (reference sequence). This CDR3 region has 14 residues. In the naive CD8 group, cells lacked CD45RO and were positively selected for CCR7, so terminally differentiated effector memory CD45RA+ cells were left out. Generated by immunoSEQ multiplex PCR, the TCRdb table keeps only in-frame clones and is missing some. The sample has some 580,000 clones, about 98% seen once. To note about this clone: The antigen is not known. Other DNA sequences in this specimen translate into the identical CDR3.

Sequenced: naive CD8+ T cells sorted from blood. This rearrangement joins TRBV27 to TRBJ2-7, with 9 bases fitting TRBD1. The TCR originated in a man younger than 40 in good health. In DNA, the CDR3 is TGTGCCAGCAGTTTGGGGACAGGGATCTACGAGCAGTACTTC. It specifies CASSLGTGIYEQYF.